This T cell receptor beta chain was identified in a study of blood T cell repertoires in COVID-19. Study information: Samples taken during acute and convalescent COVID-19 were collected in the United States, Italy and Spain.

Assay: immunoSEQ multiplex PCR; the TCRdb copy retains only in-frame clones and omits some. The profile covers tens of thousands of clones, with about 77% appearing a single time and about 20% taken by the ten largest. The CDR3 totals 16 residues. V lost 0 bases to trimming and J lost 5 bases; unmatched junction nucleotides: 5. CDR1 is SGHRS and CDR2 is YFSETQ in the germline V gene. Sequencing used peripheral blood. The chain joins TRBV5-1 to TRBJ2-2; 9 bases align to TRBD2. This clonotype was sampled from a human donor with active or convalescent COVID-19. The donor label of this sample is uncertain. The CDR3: CASSLEASGKTGELFF. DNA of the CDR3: TGCGCCAGCAGCTTGGAGGCTAGCGGGAAGACCGGGGAGCTGTTTTTT.